These T cell receptor beta chains were read from a single sample in a study of CD8+CD57+ T cells in acquired aplastic anemia. In TCRdb, the reads were re-called with MiXCR into one record per CDR3 protein. Of hundreds of thousands of distinct CDR3 sequences listed, 56% are singletons. The sequencing sample was made of sorted CD4+, CD8+, or CD8+CD57+ T cells (not recorded which) from PBMCs. These receptors all stem from a human donor with aplastic anemia. Each CDR3 is given with its conserved first and last residue. The order of the fields is V gene, J gene, D gene, clone size, CDR3 DNA, CDR3 protein. The D gene is left open where the match is weak. Expanded clones are given a class, and other clones once, few, many or no size at all.

TRBV7-8	TRBJ2-5	NA	NA	TGTGCCAGCAGCGGCACGGAAACTCAAGAGACCCAGTACTTC	CASSGTETQETQYF
TRBV5-4	TRBJ2-3	NA	many	TGTGCCAGCAGCTCGGAACTAGTTTGGGACACAGATACGCAGTATTTT	CASSSELVWDTDTQYF
TRBV4-1	TRBJ1-4	NA	many	TGCGCCAGCAGCCCGCGGGGGGATACTAATGAAAAACTGTTTTTT	CASSPRGDTNEKLFF
TRBV7-9	TRBJ2-7	TRBD1	NA	TGTGCCAGCAGCGGGATAGACAGGGGATACCACGAGCAGTACTTC	CASSGIDRGYHEQYF
TRBV20-1	TRBJ2-3	TRBD2	NA	TGCAGTGCTGGGATAGCGGGAGGGGGCACAGATACGCAGTATTTT	CSAGIAGGGTDTQYF
TRBV5-1	TRBJ1-3	TRBD1	many	TGCGCCAGCAGCTTGGTGGGACAGAGTACCTCTGGAAACACCATATATTTT	CASSLVGQSTSGNTIYF
TRBV20-1	TRBJ1-5	NA	once	TGCAGTGCTTCCCCAGGTTCATGGCAGCCCCAGCATTTT	CSASPGSWQPQHF
TRBV9	TRBJ2-4	NA	many	TGTGCCAGCAGCGTAGCCACTTCGGGGAACATTCAGTACTTC	CASSVATSGNIQYF
TRBV2	TRBJ2-1	NA	NA	TGTGCCAGCAGTGAAGCGGACAATGAGCAGTTCTTC	CASSEADNEQFF
TRBV11-1	TRBJ1-2	TRBD1	many	TGTGCCAGCAGCCGACAGGGGACAGATGGCTACACCTTC	CASSRQGTDGYTF
TRBV7-2	TRBJ2-1	TRBD2	many	TGTGCCAGCAGCCTAGGGACTAGCGGGGGGGGCGAGCAGTTCTTC	CASSLGTSGGGEQFF
TRBV7-9	TRBJ1-6	NA	NA	TGTGCCAGCAGCTTAGGACAATCAGATTCACCCCTCCACTTT	CASSLGQSDSPLHF
TRBV10-3	TRBJ2-1	TRBD2	NA	TGTGCCATCAGTGAGTACACCGGGACTAGTGAACAGTACAATGAGCAGTTCTTC	CAISEYTGTSEQYNEQFF
TRBV7-9	TRBJ1-2	TRBD1	few	TGTGCCAGCAGCAAGGGGACAGCTTCCTATGGCTACACCTTC	CASSKGTASYGYTF
TRBV25-1	TRBJ1-6	NA	few	TGTGCCAGCAGTGACCTAGAGGCAGGCCGGCGGAATTCACCCCTCCACTTT	CASSDLEAGRRNSPLHF
TRBV7-3	TRBJ2-1	TRBD1	NA	TGTGCCAGCAGCGCCGGGACAGGGGATCGTTCGGAGCAGTTCTTC	CASSAGTGDRSEQFF
TRBV7-8	TRBJ2-5	TRBD2	NA	TGTGCCAGCAGCCAAAGCGGGGGGGTCAGAGAGACCCAGTACTTC	CASSQSGGVRETQYF
TRBV15	TRBJ1-3	NA	NA	TGTGCCACCAGAGGTCGGGGGGTCCCAGGAGACACCATATATTTT	CATRGRGVPGDTIYF
TRBV5-5	TRBJ2-2	NA	NA	TGTGCCAGCAGCCCGCCCCGACAGGGGACTACGGAGCTGTTTTTT	CASSPPRQGTTELFF
TRBV12-3/TRBV12-4	TRBJ2-7	TRBD2	few	TGTGCCAGCAGTAGTAGCGGGGGGGCCCGACAGTACTTC	CASSSSGGARQYF
TRBV5-1	TRBJ2-3	TRBD2	few	TGCGCCAGCAGCTTGTTCAGTGGGGCGGGGGGGCCTCAGACAGATACGCAGTATTTT	CASSLFSGAGGPQTDTQYF
TRBV12-3/TRBV12-4	TRBJ2-7	NA	once	TGTGCCAGCAGTCGTTCTGCAGTACCTTCGTACGAGCAGTACTTC	CASSRSAVPSYEQYF
TRBV20-1	TRBJ1-3	TRBD1	NA	TGCAGTGCTACTACCAGGACAGGGGGGATTGGAAACACCATATATTTT	CSATTRTGGIGNTIYF
TRBV6-4	TRBJ1-1	NA	NA	TGTGCCAGCAGTGACCGAGCTGGGGAAGCTTTCTTT	CASSDRAGEAFF
TRBV19	TRBJ1-2	TRBD1	many	TGTGCCAGTGGGGACAGGCGCTATGGCTACACCTTC	CASGDRRYGYTF